This TCR beta chain derives from a study of cytomegalovirus exposure and HLA in healthy donors. The germline CDR1 and CDR2 sequences are SGHRS and YFSETQ. CDR3 length equals 13 residues. Primers for the PCR totalled 60 Vbeta and 13 Jbeta. Libraries were prepared by immunoSEQ multiplex PCR; TCRdb keeps only in-frame clonotypes and omits some of them. The sample contains 130,000 to 150,000 clones, 60% to 85% of which appear only once. For this clone: An end of the junction does not agree with germline; a read error may underlie this.

The TCR comes from a male donor in good health and CMV-seronegative. Input material: PBMCs. V gene TRBV5-1 combines with J gene TRBJ1-2, with D tentatively TRBD1 (5 bases). CDR3 nucleotide sequence: TGCGCCAGCAGCTCCACAGGAATATATGGCTACCCCTTC. Residues: CASSSTGIYGYPF.